This T cell receptor beta chain was captured in a study of OX40 agonist ivuxolimab in advanced cancers. Overall study context: Patients were given ivuxolimab, an antibody that agonizes OX40 (CD134).

The CDR3 sequence is 15 residues long. Germline CDR1 SGHTA, CDR2 FQGNSA. V lost 4 bases and J 4 bases, leaving 17 bases between the germline ends. Method: immunoSEQ multiplex PCR; TCRdb's copy keeps in-frame clones and lacks some. The table has 68,000 or so clones, around four fifths seen once. Sequenced here: CD4+ or CD8+ T cells sorted from blood, sampled in a trial of the OX40 agonist ivuxolimab. This TCR was recovered from an adult with an advanced solid tumor such as melanoma, head and neck, liver or kidney cancer. The V gene is TRBV7-2, the J gene TRBJ2-7, with a possible D match to TRBD2 (6 bases). CDR3 amino acids: CASSSTRSGTYEQYF. The CDR3 coding sequence is TGTGCCAGCAGCTCAACTAGGAGTGGGACTTACGAGCAGTACTTC.